The 26 T cell receptor beta chains below were found in one sample sequenced in a study of tumor and adjacent non-tumor tissue in lung cancer. This sample's RNA came from whole unsorted tissue. Three rounds of nested PCR, following a modified ARM-PCR protocol, produced the TCRbeta library. From the multiplex PCR reads, TCRdb called clonotypes with MiXCR, one entry per CDR3 protein. The sample consists of some 77,000 distinct CDR3 sequences, nearly 70% of them appearing once. The sequenced material came from lung tumor tissue. The source is a woman between 70 and 85 years old with non-small cell lung cancer.

Of note for this clonotype: The junction departs from germline at one end; a sequencing error may be responsible. The rearrangement joins TRBV7-8 to TRBJ1-1; 7 bases are a match to TRBD1. CDR1 and CDR2 (germline): SGHVS, FQNEAQ. The CDR3 totals 16 residues. CDR3 in amino acids: CACSFGQAWGLTEALF. The CDR3 DNA reads as TGTGCCTGCAGCTTTGGACAGGCCTGGGGCCTCACTGAAGCTTTATTT. Supplemented by reference TRBV7-8 and TRBJ1-1, the full variable domain reads GAGVSQSPRYKVAKRGQDVALRCDPISGHVSLFWYQQALGQGPEFLTYFQNEAQLDKSGLPSDRFFAERPEGSVSTLKIQRTQQEDSAVYLCACSFGQAWGLTEALFGQGTRLTVV.

A word on this clonotype: A much larger clone sits a single nucleotide away, making a read error possible. The chain combines TRBV6-1 with TRBJ1-2, with unresolved D. CDR3 size: 14 residues. V was shortened by 6 bases and J by 4 bases, with 15 bases between the two germline ends. From germline, CDR1 is MNHNS and CDR2 SASEGT. The CDR3 loop reads CASRHQGSGYGYTF. CDR3 DNA sequence: TGTGCCAGCAGACACCAAGGGAGTGGCTATGGCTACACCTTC.

This clonotype is a singleton in its sample. The junction and the germline gene differ at one end; a read error may be behind it. The chain links TRBV6-1 to TRBJ2-7; TRBD2 might be the D (5 bases). Germline lookup yields CDR1 MNHNS and CDR2 SASEGT. The CDR3 runs 15 residues. The DNA of the CDR3 is TGTGCCAGCAATGAAACGGGCGGGCAGTCGTCTGGGCAGTACTTC. It translates to CASNETGGQSSGQYF.

Worth noting for this clonotype: The junction shows a germline mismatch at one end, possibly a read error. J is TRBJ2-1 and V is TRBV11-1; 10 positions agree with TRBD2. The CDR3 is 16 residues long. Germline V CDR1 and CDR2: SGHAT, FQDESV (reference sequence). CDR3 bases: TGTGCCAGCAGCTTATCGTCTAGCGGGAGTAGGTATGAGCACTTATTC. Protein sequence: CASSLSSSGSRYEHLF.

As concerns this clonotype: With a much larger clone just one base away, this may be a read error. The V and J genes are TRBV28 and TRBJ1-1; 8 bases fit TRBD1. Germline V lookup: CDR1 MDHEN, CDR2 SYDVKM. This CDR3 is built from 15 residues. The ends lost 3 bases at V and 6 bases at J; junction bases unmatched: 9. Here the CDR3 DNA reads TGTGCCAGCAGTTTGTACACAGGGGGGCATGCTGAAGCTTTCTTT. This encodes CASSLYTGGHAEAFF.

The chain employs TRBV5-4 and TRBJ1-2; unclear D gene. The V gene's germline CDR1 is SGHNT and CDR2 YYREEE (reference sequence). This CDR3 comprises 14 residues. Trimming stripped 2 bases from V and 7 bases from J, with 15 bases between. CDR3 DNA sequence: TGTGCCAGCAGCTTACAATGGGCTCTCTCTGGCTACACCTTC. It is translated as CASSLQWALSGYTF.

A word on this clonotype: The conserved final phenylalanine or tryptophan is absent from the CDR3, which likely points to a read error. V gene TRBV6-1 combines with J gene TRBJ2-7, with D perhaps matching TRBD2 (6 bases). In germline, CDR1 is MNHNS, CDR2 SASEGT. This CDR3 is built from 15 residues. CDR3 loop: CASKKIADPSYEQYY. In DNA form, the CDR3 reads TGTGCCAGCAAAAAGATAGCGGACCCCTCCTATGAGCAGTACTAC.

As for this clonotype: With a much larger clone just one base away, this may be a read error. The V gene is TRBV11-2, the J gene TRBJ2-7; perhaps TRBD2 as D (6 bases). CDR3 size: 13 residues. Looked up from germline, CDR1 is SGHAT and CDR2 is FQNNGV. The germline V and J ends were trimmed by 1 base and 8 bases, with 12 bases remaining between them. CDR3 loop: CASSLVRDSQQYF. The CDR3 DNA reads as TGTGCCAGCAGCTTAGTCCGGGACTCCCAGCAGTACTTC.

On this clonotype itself: Compared with germline, one end of the junction differs, possibly owing to a read error. V is TRBV27 and J is TRBJ1-2; 11 bases are shared with TRBD1. Germline lookup yields CDR1 MNHEY and CDR2 SMNVEV (reference sequence). There are 15 residues in the CDR3. CDR3 sequence reads: CASILSGTGGGGYTF. In nucleotides, the CDR3 is TGTGCCAGCATTTTATCGGGGACAGGGGGAGGCGGCTACACCTTC.

This chain links TRBV24-1 with TRBJ1-1; D might be TRBD1 (6 bases). V lost 4 bases to trimming and J lost 8 bases, with 19 bases between them. The germline CDR1 and CDR2 sequences are KGHDR and SFDVKD. The CDR3 consists of 15 residues. The CDR3 is CATSERTALGTEAFF. The CDR3, as DNA: TGTGCCACCAGTGAACGGACAGCCCTGGGCACCGAAGCTTTCTTT.

Comment on this clonotype: Sequence at one end of the junction differs from germline and may be a read error. The V call is TRBV5-5, the J call TRBJ2-2, with 9 bases matching TRBD1. Germline V gives CDR1 SGHKS, CDR2 YYEKEE (reference sequence). The CDR3 runs to 15 residues. In nucleotides, the CDR3 is TGTGCCAGCAACCGTACAGGGGGCCACACTGGGGAGCTGTTTTTT. Translated: CASNRTGGHTGELFF.

This clonotype appeared a single time. The chain recombines TRBV29-1 with TRBJ1-2, with no clear D. The CDR3 extends over 17 amino acids. Per the germline V gene, CDR1 is SQVTM and CDR2 is ANQGSEA. The CDR3 is CSDILGSVGRPQGGYTF. The CDR3, as DNA: TGCTCCGATATCCTAGGTTCAGTTGGCAGACCACAAGGAGGCTACACCTTC.

This clonotype was picked up a small number of times. The chain is built from TRBV7-9 and TRBJ1-1, with D possibly being TRBD1 (5 bases). CDR3 length: 13 residues. Deletions cut 6 bases from V and 11 bases from J, with 19 bases between. The V gene's germline CDR1 is SEHNR and CDR2 FQNEAQ (reference sequence). CDR3 sequence: CASSPTAAGLAFF. The CDR3 DNA follows: TGTGCCAGCAGTCCTACGGCGGCAGGGCTGGCTTTCTTT.

The chain combines TRBV12-5 with TRBJ2-1, with D perhaps TRBD2 (5 bases). The V and J ends lost 3 bases and 0 bases respectively, with 9 bases between them. This CDR3 region has 15 residues. Per germline, CDR1 LGHNT and CDR2 FRNRAP. The chain's CDR3 is CASGLLVASYNEQFF. As DNA, the CDR3 is TGTGCTAGTGGTTTACTAGTGGCCTCCTACAATGAGCAGTTCTTC.

A word on this clonotype: One end of the junction varies from germline; a read error may be responsible. The V gene is TRBV5-1, the J gene TRBJ2-7, with 10 bases identical to TRBD2. CDR3 length: 15 amino acids. Germline V lookup: CDR1 SGHRS, CDR2 YFSETQ. In DNA form, the CDR3 reads TGCGCCAGCAGCCTCCGGACTAGCGGCACCTACGAGCAGTATTTC. Its protein product is CASSLRTSGTYEQYF.

In the case of this clonotype: The junction does not match germline at one end; this may be a read error. The rearrangement uses TRBV29-1 and TRBJ2-3, with a possible D match to TRBD1 (6 bases). Per the germline V gene, CDR1 is SQVTM and CDR2 is ANQGSEA. The CDR3 length is 16 residues. CDR3 nucleotides: TGCAACGTTGAAGATCGCGGACAGTATGACACAGATACGCAGTATTTT. It translates to CNVEDRGQYDTDTQYF.

As for this clonotype: One end of the junction varies from germline; a read error may be responsible. The V gene is TRBV5-4, the J gene TRBJ2-5, with D perhaps being TRBD1 or TRBD2 (5 bases each). The CDR3 is 14 residues long. The germline V gene encodes CDR1 SGHNT and CDR2 YYREEE (reference sequence). The CDR3 protein is CAISVRGVQETQYF. As DNA, the CDR3 is TGTGCCATCAGCGTCCGAGGGGTTCAAGAGACCCAGTACTTC.

Details on this clonotype: A clone one base away is much larger, so this may be a read error. Since the CDR3 does not end with the conserved phenylalanine or tryptophan, this likely comes from a read error. The genes are TRBV30 and TRBJ1-1; 9 nucleotides line up with TRBD1. There are 12 residues in the CDR3. The germline CDR1 and CDR2 sequences are GTSNPN and SVGIG (reference sequence). J was trimmed by 8 bases and V by 1 base; bases with no gene match: 2. The chain's CDR3 is CAWSGGTGEAFL. The CDR3 bases are TGTGCCTGGAGTGGGGGGACAGGGGAAGCTTTCTTA.

Regarding this clonotype: A junction boundary mismatches the germline segment, possibly from a read error. The chain's CDR3 is CASSDATNSFTGELFF. As DNA, the CDR3 is TGTGCAAGCAGTGACGCGACAAATAGTTTCACCGGGGAGCTGTTTTTT. The rearrangement joins TRBV6-1 to TRBJ2-2; D uncertain. This CDR3 is built from 16 residues. Per germline, CDR1 MNHNS and CDR2 SASEGT.

A note on this clonotype: Sequence at one end of the junction differs from germline and may be a read error. The chain joins TRBV28 to TRBJ2-7, with unresolved D. CDR3 length: 10 residues. Per germline, CDR1 MDHEN and CDR2 SYDVKM. This chain's CDR3 is CACSSHEPYF. CDR3 nucleotides: TGTGCCTGCAGTTCCCACGAGCCGTACTTC.

This rearrangement joins TRBV5-6 to TRBJ2-7, with D uncertain. From germline, CDR1 is SGHDT and CDR2 YYEEEE. This CDR3 spans 13 amino acids. CDR3 DNA: TGTGCCAGTACTACGGGCTCCTTCTACGAGCAGCACGTC. This codes for CASTTGSFYEQHV.

This clonotype is categorized as medium-sized. The chain carries TRBV30 and TRBJ2-3, with D uncertain. The CDR3 totals 11 residues. From germline, CDR1 is GTSNPN and CDR2 SVGIG (reference sequence). V was cut by 3 bases and J by 4 bases, with 5 bases left in between. The DNA for the CDR3 is TGTGCCTGGAGCAGGCCAGATACGCAGTATTTT. This translates into CAWSRPDTQYF.

Details on this clonotype: The junction does not match germline at one end; this may be a read error. CDR3 nucleotide sequence: TGTGCCAGCGGCTTAGCTGGTTTACGACAGGGGGCGTCGAATGAACAGTTCTTC. It encodes CASGLAGLRQGASNEQFF. This chain links TRBV11-1 with TRBJ2-1; TRBD1 aligns across 10 bases. Germline CDR1 SGHAT, CDR2 FQDESV (reference sequence). The CDR3 loop spans 18 amino acids.

Turning to this clonotype: Given the absence of the conserved phenylalanine or tryptophan at the CDR3 end, a read error is likely. The DNA is left out, because the CDR3 cannot be placed on it with certainty; the CDR3 is given as TCRdb lists it. This chain uses TRBV6-5 with TRBJ1-5; the table's D gene call, TRBD1, was not cross checked with the DNA. Inclusive of both ends, the CDR3 amounts to 15 amino acids. The germline V gene has CDR1 MNHEY and CDR2 SVGAGI. The CDR3 spells CASQHRAVGIQPRHL.

This clonotype has ten or more counts. This chain uses TRBV7-9 with TRBJ2-7; D gene uncertain. The germline V and J ends were trimmed by 9 bases and 3 bases, with 12 bases remaining between them. Germline-derived CDR1 and CDR2 are SEHNR and FQNEAQ (reference sequence). This CDR3 has 12 residues. CDR3 sequence reads: CASTISDYEQYF. In nucleotides, the CDR3 is TGTGCCAGTACCATCTCAGACTACGAGCAGTACTTC.

On this clonotype: The junction and the germline gene differ at one end; a read error may be behind it. CDR3 DNA sequence: TGTGCCAGGAGCTTAGATAGTAGCGGGAGCGTCGAGCAGTACTTT. It yields the protein CARSLDSSGSVEQYF. V is TRBV11-3 and J is TRBJ2-7; 9 bases align to TRBD2. The CDR3 is 15 residues long. Germline V gives CDR1 SGHNT, CDR2 YENEEA. Complete variable domain (other parts from reference TRBV11-3 and TRBJ2-7): EAGVVQSPRYKIIEKKQPVAFWCNPISGHNTLYWYLQNLGQGPELLIRYENEEAVDDSQLPKDRFSAERLKGVDSTLKIQPAELGDSAVYLCARSLDSSGSVEQYFGPGTRLTVT.